This T cell receptor (beta chain) was recorded in a study of T cell repertoires in cytomegalovirus infection. At the level of the study: Newly reported HLA-C-restricted and thoroughly characterized HLA-B-restricted CMV epitopes were employed. Both CMV infection and a matching HLA type were indicated by public TCR beta signatures. The study, taken as a whole, reports: Carriage of CMV together with the relevant HLA was identifiable through cumulative public TCR beta family frequency.

This clonotype was picked up a small number of times. Antigen: not known. This CDR3 has 16 residues. Germline V lookup: CDR1 MNHEY, CDR2 SMNVEV (reference sequence). The junction had 9 bases not matched to a gene; V was cut back by 8 bases and J by 3 bases. Using its own MiXCR run on the reads, TCRdb lists one record per CDR3 protein. The profile shows hundreds of thousands of distinct CDR3 sequences, about a third of them singletons. The sequencing used cultured CD8+ T cells from PBMCs, collected from culture after CMV antigen stimulation. This sequence was found in a human donor in good health (CMV status not recorded). Some clones in this sample may be carry-over from other donors' samples. V usage is TRBV27 and J usage is TRBJ1-6; 8 nucleotides match TRBD1. Here the CDR3 DNA reads TGTGCCAGCGGGCGGACAGGGTGGGACTATAATTCACCCCTCCACTTT. Translating gives CASGRTGWDYNSPLHF.